This is a list of T cell receptor beta chains from one sample in a study of CD8+CD57+ T cells in acquired aplastic anemia. MiXCR was run by TCRdb on the reads, yielding one entry per CDR3 protein. Here the sample spans over 150,000 distinct CDR3 sequences, 70% to 80% being singletons. Input material: sorted CD4+, CD8+, or CD8+CD57+ T cells (not recorded which) from PBMCs. Receptors were obtained from a human donor with aplastic anemia. The CDR3 runs from the conserved cysteine through the conserved F or W. The order of the fields is CDR3 length, J gene, V gene, D gene, clone size, CDR3 protein, CDR3 DNA. D genes are given only for firm matches. Clone size appears in some rows only: once, few, many, or a class for an expanded clone.

>15|TRBJ2-1|TRBV19|TRBD2|NA
CASSIGTSGGNEQFF
TGTGCCAGTAGTATCGGGACTAGCGGGGGCAATGAGCAGTTCTTC
>13|TRBJ2-7|TRBV6-4|TRBD1|once
CASSDRVPYEQYF
TGTGCCAGCAGCGACAGGGTTCCCTACGAGCAGTACTTC
>16|TRBJ2-5|TRBV7-9|TRBD2|NA
CASSTSGSTIQETQYF
TGTGCCAGCAGCACTAGCGGGAGCACTATCCAAGAGACCCAGTACTTC
>16|TRBJ2-3|TRBV6-6|NA|NA
CASSDPAWSETDTQYF
TGTGCCAGCAGTGACCCCGCCTGGTCCGAAACAGATACGCAGTATTTT
>16|TRBJ2-7|TRBV12-3/TRBV12-4|TRBD2|NA
CASSLGTSGGAYEQYF
TGTGCCAGCAGTTTAGGGACTAGCGGGGGGGCCTACGAGCAGTACTTC
>14|TRBJ2-5|TRBV7-6|NA|NA
CASSLSRLGETQYF
TGTGCCAGCAGCTTATCTCGGTTGGGAGAGACCCAGTACTTC
>12|TRBJ2-5|TRBV10-3|NA|NA
CAISDREETQYF
TGTGCCATCAGTGATAGGGAAGAGACCCAGTACTTC
>15|TRBJ2-7|TRBV7-2|NA|few
CASSLAAGVSYEQYF
TGTGCCAGCAGCTTAGCTGCAGGGGTCTCCTACGAGCAGTACTTC
>16|TRBJ1-1|TRBV15|NA|few
CATSRDYGTANTEAFF
TGTGCCACCAGCAGAGACTACGGGACGGCGAACACTGAAGCTTTCTTT
>12|TRBJ2-3|TRBV27|NA|NA
CATSDILDTQYF
TGTGCCACCAGTGATATCTTGGATACGCAGTATTTT
>14|TRBJ1-2|TRBV5-1|NA|NA
CASSFHIGKGGYTF
TGCGCCAGCAGCTTCCACATAGGGAAGGGTGGCTACACCTTC
>12|TRBJ2-7|TRBV2|NA|NA
CASSPQVGEQYF
TGTGCCAGCAGTCCCCAGGTTGGGGAGCAGTACTTC
>13|TRBJ2-7|TRBV6-5|NA|NA
CASSYRDSYEQYF
TGTGCCAGCAGTTACCGTGACAGCTACGAGCAGTACTTC
>14|TRBJ1-6|TRBV19|NA|NA
CASSIGGGNSPLHF
TGTGCCAGTAGTATAGGGGGTGGTAATTCACCCCTCCACTTT
>12|TRBJ2-1|TRBV5-1|NA|NA
CASRQGGNEQFF
TGCGCCAGCCGGCAGGGAGGAAATGAGCAGTTCTTC
>14|TRBJ1-3|TRBV2|TRBD1|NA
CASKLQGPGNTIYF
TGTGCCAGCAAACTACAGGGGCCTGGAAACACCATATATTTT
>11|TRBJ2-5|TRBV6-5|NA|NA
CATERGPAQYF
TGTGCCACCGAGAGGGGACCGGCCCAGTACTTC
>12|TRBJ2-1|TRBV15|TRBD1|NA
CATEQGNHEQFF
TGTGCCACCGAACAGGGGAACCATGAGCAGTTCTTC
>15|TRBJ2-1|TRBV2|TRBD2|NA
CASRAGTSGRNEQFF
TGTGCCAGCAGAGCCGGGACTAGCGGGAGGAATGAGCAGTTCTTC
>16|TRBJ2-5|TRBV10-3|NA|NA
CAISASKGEEQETQYF
TGTGCCATCAGTGCTAGTAAGGGGGAGGAACAAGAGACCCAGTACTTC
>17|TRBJ2-3|TRBV5-1|TRBD2|NA
CASSLAVAGGLTDTQYF
TGCGCCAGCAGCTTGGCCGTAGCGGGGGGGTTAACAGATACGCAGTATTTT
>14|TRBJ1-1|TRBV5-4|NA|NA
CASSFRLGGTEAFF
TGTGCCAGCAGCTTTCGGTTGGGTGGGACTGAAGCTTTCTTT
>13|TRBJ2-7|TRBV10-3|TRBD1|few
CAISVPGQYEQYF
TGTGCCATCAGTGTCCCGGGACAGTACGAGCAGTACTTC
>14|TRBJ2-5|TRBV15|NA|few
CATSRESTWETQYF
TGTGCCACCAGCAGAGAATCTACCTGGGAGACCCAGTACTTC
>13|TRBJ2-2|TRBV2|NA|NA
CASSPLGTGELFF
TGTGCCAGCAGTCCCCTGGGCACCGGGGAGCTGTTTTTT
>15|TRBJ2-7|TRBV5-5|NA|NA
CASSLSSGGFEEQYF
TGTGCCAGCAGCTTGAGTAGTGGCGGGTTCGAGGAGCAGTACTTC
>12|TRBJ1-6|TRBV10-2|NA|NA
CASSEVNSPLHF
TGCGCCAGCAGTGAAGTGAATTCACCCCTCCACTTT
>14|TRBJ2-7|TRBV20-1|NA|NA
CSARGGRGDYEQYF
TGCAGTGCTAGAGGGGGAAGGGGTGACTACGAGCAGTACTTC